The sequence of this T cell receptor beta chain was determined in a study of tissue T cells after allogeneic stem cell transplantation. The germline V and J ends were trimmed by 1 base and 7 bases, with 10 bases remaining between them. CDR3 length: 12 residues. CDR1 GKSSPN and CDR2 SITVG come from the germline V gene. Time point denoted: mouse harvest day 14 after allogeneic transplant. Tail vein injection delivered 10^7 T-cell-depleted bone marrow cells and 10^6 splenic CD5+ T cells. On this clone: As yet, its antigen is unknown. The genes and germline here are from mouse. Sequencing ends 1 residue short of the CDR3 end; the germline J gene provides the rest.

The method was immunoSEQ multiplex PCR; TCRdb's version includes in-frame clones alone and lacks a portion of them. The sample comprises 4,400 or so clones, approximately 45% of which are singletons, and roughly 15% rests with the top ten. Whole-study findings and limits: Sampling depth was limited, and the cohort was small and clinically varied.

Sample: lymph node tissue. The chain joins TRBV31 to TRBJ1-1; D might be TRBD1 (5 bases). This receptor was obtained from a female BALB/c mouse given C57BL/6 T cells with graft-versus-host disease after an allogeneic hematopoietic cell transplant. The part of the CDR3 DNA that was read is TGTGCCTGGAGTCAGGGTGGGGGAGAAGTCTTC. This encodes CAWSQGGGEVF. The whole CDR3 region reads CAWSQGGGEVFF.